The T cell receptor beta chain described here comes from a study of radiation and T cells in renal cell carcinoma. To note about this clone: What it binds is unknown.

Study-level results: No pretreatment tumor biopsies were available for baseline clonotypes.

This sample's time point: baseline pretreatment blood. Treatment denoted: 15 Gy SBRT to primary tumor, nephrectomy 4 weeks later. After SBRT, blood was collected at 2 and 4 weeks, plus baseline. Sequenced by immunoSEQ multiplex PCR; TCRdb stores in-frame clones only, minus some. The repertoire has around 140,000 clones, about 88% of them found once; the top ten carry 4.1%. Germline V CDR1 and CDR2: SGDLS, YYNGEE. Trimming took 2 bases from V and 4 from J, leaving 12 bases between them. The CDR3 sequence is 15 residues long. Material: blood, obtained from a patient whose treatment included radiotherapy and nephrectomy. The TCR sequence derives from a woman aged 70-85 years with renal cell carcinoma. V gene TRBV9 combines with J gene TRBJ2-2, with D perhaps assigned TRBD1 or TRBD2 (5 bases each). In DNA, the CDR3 is TGTGCCAGCAGCGTGATAGGGGCGGGCACCGGGGAGCTGTTTTTT. Translating it yields CASSVIGAGTGELFF.